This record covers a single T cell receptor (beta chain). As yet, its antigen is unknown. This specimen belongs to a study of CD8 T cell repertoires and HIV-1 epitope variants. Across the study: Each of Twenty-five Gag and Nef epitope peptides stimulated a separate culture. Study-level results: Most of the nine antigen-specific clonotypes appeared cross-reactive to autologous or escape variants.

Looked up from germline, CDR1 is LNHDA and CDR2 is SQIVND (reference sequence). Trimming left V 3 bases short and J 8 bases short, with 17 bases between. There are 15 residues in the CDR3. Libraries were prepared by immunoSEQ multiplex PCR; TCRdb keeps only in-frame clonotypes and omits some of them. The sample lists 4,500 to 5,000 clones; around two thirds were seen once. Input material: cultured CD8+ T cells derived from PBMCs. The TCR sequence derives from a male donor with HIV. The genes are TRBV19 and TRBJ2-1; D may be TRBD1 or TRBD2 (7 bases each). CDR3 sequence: CASSMGGGPSDEQFF. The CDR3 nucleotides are TGTGCCAGTAGTATGGGAGGGGGCCCCTCGGATGAGCAGTTCTTC. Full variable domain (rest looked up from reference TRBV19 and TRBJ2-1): DGGITQSPKYLFRKEGQNVTLSCEQNLNHDAMYWYRQDPGQGLRLIYYSQIVNDFQKGDIAEGYSVSREKKESFPLTVTSAQKNPTAFYLCASSMGGGPSDEQFFGPGTRLTVL.